The sample holds many counts of the clone carrying this T cell receptor (beta chain). The antigen is not known. The ends were cut back, 3 bases at V and 0 bases at J, with 10 bases in the middle. The CDR3 runs 15 residues. The germline V gene encodes CDR1 SGHDT and CDR2 YYEEEE. The entry originates in a study of identical twins. Via MiXCR, TCRdb re-called the 5' RACE reads, giving one row per CDR3 protein. Altogether roughly 200,000 distinct CDR3 sequences are present, around 8% being singletons, with the ten largest covering around 2.1%. Overall study findings and caveats: Instead of following the same donors, the conclusions were based on cross-sectional statistical analysis.

The same data also went into a second study, on yellow fever vaccine responses in identical twins. That study reports: Reportedly, the response of twins' T cells to the vaccine seemed partly convergent, partly personalized.

The sequence was obtained from a woman aged 18 to 35 in good health. The sample comprised memory (CD45RO+) T cells sorted from blood. The V gene is TRBV5-6, the J gene TRBJ2-1; TRBD1 might be the D (6 bases). CDR3 DNA sequence: TGTGCCAGCAGCTCCCAGGGGCACTCCTACAATGAGCAGTTCTTC. This codes for CASSSQGHSYNEQFF.